The T cell receptor beta chain under discussion was sequenced for a study of pediatric ulcerative colitis. Libraries were prepared by immunoSEQ multiplex PCR; TCRdb keeps only in-frame clonotypes and omits some of them. Of over 30,000 clones in the sample, about three quarters were seen once. CDR3 length equals 13 residues. Germline V gene sequence: CDR1 SGHNT, CDR2 YYREEE (reference sequence). Trimming removed 3 bases from V and 4 bases from J, with 10 bases in between. Findings and limits, study-wide: Rectal pinch biopsies may include blood-derived T cells. Repertoires came from total lymphocyte DNA, not specific subsets. Blood-rectal clonal overlap within each person was significantly higher in ulcerative colitis patients than controls.

During colonoscopy, one to two rectal pinch biopsies were collected. A few counts support this clone. Its antigen remains unknown. The chain couples TRBV5-4 to TRBJ1-2; D gene ambiguous. Sequenced: gut tissue. The TCR was taken from a boy aged 5-17 years with mild ulcerative colitis. The CDR3 region is CASSSGLTYGYTF. The CDR3 nucleotides read TGTGCCAGCAGCTCTGGACTGACCTATGGCTACACCTTC.